Below are 8 T cell receptor beta chains sequenced from a single sample in a study of CD8+CD57+ T cells in acquired aplastic anemia. For sequencing, patients were chosen who had shown expansion of CD8+CD57+ cells by flow cytometry. TCR beta VDJ and CDR3 profiles were obtained from a genomic DNA template. MiXCR was run by TCRdb on the reads, yielding one entry per CDR3 protein. The table records 150,000 to 200,000 distinct CDR3 sequences, around half of them present only once. Input material: sorted CD4+, CD8+, or CD8+CD57+ T cells (not recorded which) from PBMCs. Source of these receptors: a human donor with aplastic anemia.

CDR3 nucleotide sequence: TGCAGTGCCGCGGGACAGGGTGTGAACACTGAAGCTTTCTTT. Its translation: CSAAGQGVNTEAFF. The rearrangement uses TRBV20-1 and TRBJ1-1; the match to TRBD1 covers 9 bases. Unmatched junction bases numbered 5, after V lost 6 bases and J lost 0 bases. This CDR3 has 14 amino acids. CDR1 is DFQATT and CDR2 is SNEGSKA in the germline V gene (reference sequence).

This clonotype has at least ten counts. The chain couples TRBV12-3 or TRBV12-4 to TRBJ2-3; a possible D gene is TRBD1 (6 bases). The CDR3 runs to 11 residues. V was pared by 5 bases and J by 7 bases, with 7 bases between. CDR3 sequence reads: CASSTGYTQYF. In DNA, the CDR3 is TGTGCCAGCAGTACAGGGTATACGCAGTATTTT.

Many counts were recorded for this clonotype. The rearrangement uses TRBV6-6 and TRBJ1-2, with D perhaps TRBD1 (5 bases). CDR3 length: 14 amino acids. V was clipped by 2 bases and J by 3 bases, with 10 bases between them. CDR1 and CDR2 (germline): MNHNY, SVGAGI (reference sequence). The CDR3 sequence is CASSYPVGDYGYTF. The CDR3 region has the DNA TGTGCCAGCAGTTACCCTGTGGGGGACTATGGCTACACCTTC.

The chain is built from TRBV2 and TRBJ1-4; D possibly corresponds to TRBD1 (5 bases). V gave up 7 bases and J gave up 4 bases, with 13 bases separating them. The CDR3 extends over 14 amino acids. Germline V gene data show CDR1 as SNHLY and CDR2 as FYNNEI. As DNA, the CDR3 is TGTGCCAGCATGCTGGGGGTTGGTAATGAAAAACTGTTTTTT. As protein: CASMLGVGNEKLFF.

A remark on this clonotype: One end of the junction does not line up with germline, which may come from a read error. CDR3 sequence: CVSSLVRGSSEAFF. As DNA, the CDR3 is TGTGTCAGCAGCTTAGTTCGGGGAAGTTCTGAAGCATTCTTT. The rearrangement uses TRBV11-1 and TRBJ1-1; unclear D gene. This CDR3 comprises 14 residues. Germline V lookup: CDR1 SGHAT, CDR2 FQDESV (reference sequence).

The V call is TRBV2, the J call TRBJ2-7; TRBD2 might be the D (5 bases). Trimming removed 6 bases at V and 5 bases at J, with 11 bases between. The CDR3 loop spans 12 amino acids. CDR1 and CDR2 from the germline V gene are SNHLY and FYNNEI. CDR3 in amino acids: CASSGDLDEQYF. DNA for the CDR3: TGTGCCAGCAGCGGGGATCTAGACGAGCAGTACTTC.

This clonotype has only one observation. The chain combines TRBV10-3 with TRBJ2-3, with 8 bases aligning to TRBD1. The CDR3 consists of 14 residues. Per the germline V gene, CDR1 is ENHRY and CDR2 is SYGVKD. The V segment lost 6 bases and the J segment 4 bases; nucleotides outside the gene matches: 6. CDR3 sequence: CAISDRGQPDTQYF. The CDR3 DNA reads TGTGCCATCAGCGACAGGGGCCAGCCAGATACGCAGTATTTT.

The rearrangement links TRBV12-3 or TRBV12-4 to TRBJ1-1; D is possibly TRBD1 (5 bases). With 9 bases removed from V and 0 bases from J, the gap between germline ends came to 14 bases. The CDR3 is made up of 14 amino acids. For the CDR3, the DNA is TGTGCCAGTAAAGGGGTTTCCATGAACACTGAAGCTTTCTTT. Translating gives CASKGVSMNTEAFF.